These 15 T cell receptor beta chains share one sample of origin, sequenced in a study of PD-1 blockade in classical Hodgkin lymphoma (dated by TCRdb to 2018 to 2021). Receptor amplification or capture employed the immunoSEQ multiplex PCR assay. TCRdb mirrors the immuneACCESS table, restricted to in-frame sequences. Some clones are absent from its copies; in checked studies, under half trace to an unresolved V gene, and the reason for the others is unknown. This sample is represented by 25,000 to 30,000 clones; roughly two thirds of them were singletons. The ten largest clonotypes hold roughly 15% of the sample. This specimen's time point label, per the study, means: cycle 2 day 1 (C2D1) of nivolumab. Every trial patient had relapsed following autologous stem cell transplantation, and prior brentuximab vedotin exposure was what differed among cohorts A, B and C. The specimen was peripheral blood mononuclear cells (PBMCs), collected before the second cycle of nivolumab. All receptors come from a human donor with classical Hodgkin lymphoma.

The chain uses TRBV5-8 and TRBJ2-5; unclear D gene. Germline CDR1 SGHTS, CDR2 YDEGEE. V shed 4 bases and J shed 7 bases, with 23 bases lying between them. The CDR3 loop spans 16 amino acids. CDR3 residues: CASSLAFGQSLGTQYF. The CDR3, as DNA: TGTGCCAGCAGCCTCGCCTTCGGGCAATCACTCGGGACCCAGTACTTC.

The chain combines TRBV6-5 with TRBJ2-3; TRBD2 agrees at 10 bases. Germline CDR1 MNHEY, CDR2 SVGAGI. This CDR3 contains 14 residues. The V gene end was trimmed by 2 bases and the J gene end by 10 bases; junction bases not matched to a gene: 6. The CDR3 loop reads CASSYQLAGEAQYF. The CDR3, as DNA: TGTGCCAGCAGTTACCAGCTAGCGGGGGAGGCGCAGTATTTT.

The chain employs TRBV10-1 and TRBJ2-7; 7 bases match TRBD1. This CDR3 contains 14 residues. The germline gives CDR1 WNHNN, CDR2 SYGVQD (reference sequence). V was pared by 10 bases and J by 2 bases, with 11 bases of the junction left unmatched. CDR3 coding DNA: TGCGCCAACACCGGGACAGCAAAAACCTACGAGCAGTACTTC. Protein product: CANTGTAKTYEQYF.

The genes are TRBV4-2 and TRBJ2-2, with D unresolved. The CDR3 runs 14 residues. V was clipped by 6 bases and J by 4 bases, with 12 bases between them. The V gene's germline CDR1 is LGHNA and CDR2 YNFKEQ. The CDR3 protein is CASSHEASTGELFF. The CDR3 region has the DNA TGTGCCAGCAGTCATGAGGCGAGCACCGGGGAGCTGTTTTTT.

This clone has a handful of counts. The chain links TRBV28 to TRBJ1-2, with D hard to call. The CDR3 has 13 residues. Germline lookup yields CDR1 MDHEN and CDR2 SYDVKM. Trimming cost V 4 bases and J 8 bases, with 14 bases left between them. In DNA form, the CDR3 reads TGTGCCAGCAGTTCAACATCCCCCCGGGGCTACACCTTC. This encodes CASSSTSPRGYTF.

The rearrangement links TRBV9 to TRBJ1-2; no clear D. Trimming took 0 bases from V and 4 from J, leaving 7 bases between them. The CDR3 extends over 13 amino acids. The germline gives CDR1 SGDLS, CDR2 YYNGEE. The CDR3 protein is CASSVGAAYGYTF. In DNA form, the CDR3 reads TGTGCCAGCAGCGTAGGGGCGGCCTATGGCTACACCTTC.

This clone was seen a single time. This rearrangement joins TRBV15 to TRBJ2-2; D gene unclear. CDR3 length equals 17 residues. The germline CDR1 and CDR2 sequences are LNHNV and YYDKDF (reference sequence). Trimming pared 3 bases from V and 3 bases from J, leaving 17 bases between. Here the CDR3 DNA reads TGTGCCACCAGCAGGTTGGGTTTTATTTCGGACACCGGGGAGCTGTTTTTT. It translates to CATSRLGFISDTGELFF.

The J gene is TRBJ2-2, the V gene TRBV5-1; D unresolved. The CDR3 length is 14 residues. Germline V CDR1 and CDR2: SGHRS, YFSETQ. Trimming removed 0 bases from V and 0 bases from J, with 3 bases in between. The CDR3 DNA reads TGCGCCAGCAGCTTGGCAGCGAACACCGGGGAGCTGTTTTTT. This encodes CASSLAANTGELFF.

The chain recombines TRBV7-9 with TRBJ2-1; 7 nucleotides agree with TRBD2. Trimming took 1 base from V and 14 from J; bases not matched to a gene: 5. Germline CDR1 reads SEHNR; CDR2 reads FQNEAQ (reference sequence). The CDR3 loop spans 12 amino acids. In nucleotides, the CDR3 is TGTGCCAGCAGCTTAGTCGGGGGAGGGGAGTTCTTC. Encoded protein: CASSLVGGGEFF. Supplemented by reference TRBV7-9 and TRBJ2-1, the full variable domain reads DTGVSQNPRHKITKRGQNVTFRCDPISEHNRLYWYRQTLGQGPEFLTYFQNEAQLEKSRLLSDRFSAERPKGSFSTLEIQRTEQGDSAMYLCASSLVGGGEFFGPGTRLTVL.

This chain connects TRBV28 to TRBJ1-2; D is ambiguous. The CDR3 spans 14 residues. Trimming cost V 3 bases and J 8 bases, with 16 bases left between them. Germline values: CDR1 MDHEN, CDR2 SYDVKM. The CDR3 DNA is TGTGCCAGCAGTTTTGACGACTCCCATGCCGGCTACACCTTC. Protein product: CASSFDDSHAGYTF.

The chain joins TRBV7-9 to TRBJ1-2; D is ambiguous. The CDR3 runs to 13 residues. Germline-derived CDR1 and CDR2 are SEHNR and FQNEAQ (reference sequence). With 1 base removed from V and 2 bases from J, the gap between germline ends came to 5 bases. CDR3 loop: CASSLGQNYGYTF. The CDR3, as DNA: TGTGCCAGCAGCTTAGGGCAGAACTATGGCTACACCTTC. The full variable domain, in which reference TRBV7-9 and TRBJ1-2 provide the parts outside the CDR3, is DTGVSQNPRHKITKRGQNVTFRCDPISEHNRLYWYRQTLGQGPEFLTYFQNEAQLEKSRLLSDRFSAERPKGSFSTLEIQRTEQGDSAMYLCASSLGQNYGYTFGSGTRLTVV.

The chain employs TRBV19 and TRBJ2-7; TRBD1 aligns across 8 bases. Per germline, CDR1 LNHDA and CDR2 SQIVND (reference sequence). CDR3 length: 15 residues. V lost 3 bases and J lost 3; bases outside the gene matches: 7. The CDR3 loop reads CASSIPQGAFYEQYV. CDR3 DNA: TGTGCCAGTAGTATCCCTCAGGGGGCCTTCTACGAGCAGTACGTC.

V usage is TRBV5-1 and J usage is TRBJ2-1, with TRBD2 matching 7 bases. Trimming took 4 bases from V and 15 from J; bases not matched to a gene: 13. This CDR3 has 13 residues. Germline V gives CDR1 SGHRS, CDR2 YFSETQ. This CDR3 is CASSEPSGDSRFF. The CDR3 nucleotides read TGCGCCAGCAGCGAGCCCAGCGGGGACTCACGGTTCTTC.

This chain uses TRBV2 with TRBJ1-2, with a tentative D call TRBD1 (5 bases). Germline CDR1 is SNHLY and CDR2 is FYNNEI. V lost 8 bases, J lost 0 bases, and 16 bases lay in between. This CDR3 is 15 amino acids long. The CDR3 is CASGFGGETNYGYTF. Here the CDR3 DNA reads TGTGCCAGCGGATTTGGGGGGGAAACTAACTATGGCTACACCTTC.

The CDR3 sequence: CASSATGSSHPLHF. In nucleotides, the CDR3 is TGTGCCAGCAGCGCGACAGGGAGCAGTCACCCCCTCCACTTT. This chain uses TRBV9 with TRBJ1-6; the match to TRBD1 covers 7 bases. Germline assignment: CDR1 SGDLS and CDR2 YYNGEE. The CDR3 loop spans 14 amino acids. Unmatched junction bases numbered 10, after V lost 3 bases and J lost 13 bases.